The 10 T cell receptor beta chains reported below all come from one sample, sequenced in a study of immune characterization of retroperitoneal liposarcoma. TCRdb reprocessed the PCR reads via MiXCR and lists one record per CDR3 protein. Here the sample spans around 19,000 distinct CDR3 sequences, more than 35% being singletons. The sequenced sample consisted of blood. These receptors originate from a male donor with retroperitoneal liposarcoma.

The chain is built from TRBV7-2 and TRBJ1-1, with D perhaps matching TRBD1 (5 bases). The V end lost 1 base, the J end lost 1 base, and 13 bases lay between the germline ends. Germline CDR1 SGHTA, CDR2 FQGNSA. The CDR3 length is 16 residues. CDR3 amino acids: CASSLEFARENTEAFF. The CDR3 DNA is TGTGCCAGCAGCTTAGAATTTGCCAGGGAGAACACTGAAGCTTTCTTT. The entire variable domain, with the rest obtained from reference TRBV7-2 and TRBJ1-1, is as follows: GAGVSQSPSNKVTEKGKDVELRCDPISGHTALYWYRQSLGQGLEFLIYFQGNSAPDKSGLPSDRFSAERTGGSVSTLTIQRTQQEDSAVYLCASSLEFARENTEAFFGQGTRLTVV.

The V call is TRBV11-2, the J call TRBJ2-1, with D perhaps matching TRBD2 (5 bases). The J call could be wrong; TRBJ2-5 is a better fit for the DNA end. Germline values: CDR1 SGHAT, CDR2 FQNNGV. The CDR3 extends over 13 amino acids. Written as DNA, the CDR3 is TGTGCCAGCAGCTACGGACTCGGGGAGACCCAGTACTTC. Residues: CASSYGLGETQYF.

V and J are TRBV7-6 and TRBJ2-1, with D possibly being TRBD2 (7 bases). The CDR3 contains 15 residues. V lost 0 bases and J 13 bases, leaving 19 bases between the germline ends. Germline CDR1 reads SGHVS; CDR2 reads FNYEAQ. CDR3 sequence: CASSLARQGRETQFF. CDR3 in DNA: TGTGCCAGCAGCTTAGCGAGGCAGGGGCGGGAGACCCAGTTCTTC.

V gene TRBV7-2 combines with J gene TRBJ2-6; 7 nucleotides match TRBD1. The better agreement between TRBJ2-5 and the DNA end casts doubt on the J call. This CDR3 has 15 amino acids. CDR1 is SGHTA, CDR2 FQGNSA, per germline. CDR3 protein: CASSRNTGAQETQYF. The CDR3, as DNA: TGTGCCAGCAGCCGAAACACAGGGGCTCAAGAGACCCAGTACTTC.

A remark on this clonotype: A junction boundary mismatches the germline segment, possibly from a read error. The CDR3 is CASRERGANNERFF. DNA of the CDR3: TGTGCCAGCAGGGAACGGGGGGCGAACAATGAGCGGTTCTTC. This chain links TRBV6-1 with TRBJ2-1; tentatively, D is TRBD2 (7 bases). Germline V gene data show CDR1 as MNHNS and CDR2 as SASEGT. The length of the CDR3 is 14 residues.

V usage is TRBV6-4 and J usage is TRBJ2-3; D unresolved. The germline V gene encodes CDR1 MRHNA and CDR2 SNTAGT. This CDR3 has 14 residues. Trimming stripped 3 bases from V and 0 bases from J, with 7 bases between. CDR3 in amino acids: CASSEAGSTDTQYF. The CDR3, as DNA: TGTGCCAGCAGTGAAGCAGGTAGCACAGATACGCAGTATTTT.

The chain has TRBV10-3 and TRBJ1-6; a weak D match, TRBD1 (6 bases). Trimming took off 3 bases at V and 7 bases at J, with 13 bases between the two ends. The CDR3 is 15 amino acids. Germline CDR1 reads ENHRY; CDR2 reads SYGVKD. CDR3 amino acids: CAISEPQGGNSPLHF. Here the CDR3 DNA reads TGTGCCATCAGTGAACCACAGGGAGGGAATTCACCCCTCCACTTT.

This rearrangement joins TRBV6-1 to TRBJ2-1; D not resolved. The CDR3 consists of 14 residues. V shed 5 bases and J shed 13 bases, with 21 bases lying between them. Germline assignment: CDR1 MNHNS and CDR2 SASEGT. CDR3 sequence reads: CASSHDTFLETQFF. The CDR3 DNA sequence: TGTGCCAGCAGTCATGACACATTTCTGGAGACCCAGTTCTTC.

This clonotype has only a few counts. The chain uses TRBV11-2 and TRBJ2-5; D unclear. The DNA end favors TRBJ2-7, so the J call may be wrong. The CDR3 totals 13 residues. The germline V gene encodes CDR1 SGHAT and CDR2 FQNNGV. DNA of the CDR3: TGTGCCAGCAGCTTAGAGATGGCCAACGAGCAGTACTTC. This translates into CASSLEMANEQYF.

The chain joins TRBV6-8 to TRBJ2-3; D is possibly TRBD2 (5 bases). The germline CDR1 and CDR2 sequences are MNHGY and SAAAGT. The V end lost 2 bases, the J end lost 5 bases, and 14 bases lay between the germline ends. The CDR3 covers 15 residues. CDR3 bases: TGTGCCAGCAGTTACGGCAAGCGGCCGGGAGATACGCAGTATTTT. Its protein is CASSYGKRPGDTQYF.